A single sample gave rise to the 4 T cell receptor beta chains below, sequenced in a study of blood T cell repertoires in COVID-19. Only in-frame clones appear in the TCRdb table, and some are missing; sequencing was by immunoSEQ multiplex PCR. The table lists tens of thousands of clones, approximately 90% of them singletons. The sample taken for sequencing was peripheral blood. The receptors derive from a man between 65 and 79 years old with active COVID-19.

This chain links TRBV5-1 with TRBJ2-5; 7 nucleotides line up with TRBD2. The CDR3 spans 14 residues. CDR1 is SGHRS and CDR2 is YFSETQ in the germline V gene. V was clipped by 2 bases and J by 2 bases; unmatched bases: 3. CDR3 DNA sequence: TGCGCCAGCAGCTTTCAAGCGGGGCAAGAGACCCAGTACTTC. Its protein product is CASSFQAGQETQYF.

J is TRBJ1-5 and V is TRBV28; the D gene is possibly TRBD1 (5 bases). CDR3 size: 16 residues. V was cut by 6 bases and J by 7 bases, with 22 bases left in between. CDR1 and CDR2 from the germline V gene are MDHEN and SYDVKM. The CDR3: CASSPPRDGREQPQHF. DNA of the CDR3: TGTGCCAGCAGCCCCCCGCGGGACGGGCGAGAGCAGCCCCAGCATTTT.

CDR3: CASSKGRNEQYF. For the CDR3, the DNA is TGTGCCAGCAGCAAAGGCAGGAACGAGCAGTACTTC. J is TRBJ2-7 and V is TRBV12-3 or TRBV12-4; D is unresolved. The CDR3 spans 12 residues. Trimming pared 6 bases from V and 5 bases from J, leaving 11 bases between.

By proportion, this clone is large. The chain links TRBV27 to TRBJ2-7; TRBD1 matches 8 bases. The germline CDR1 and CDR2 sequences are MNHEY and SMNVEV (reference sequence). V was pared by 5 bases and J by 8 bases, with 8 bases of the junction left unmatched. The CDR3 contains 13 residues. For the CDR3, the DNA is TGTGCCAGCAGTCCAACCCGACAGGGGCAGCAGTACTTC. It translates to CASSPTRQGQQYF.